The clone carrying this TCR beta chain was observed a few times. The sample belongs to a study of shared T cell receptors in the human thymus. Libraries were prepared by immunoSEQ multiplex PCR; TCRdb keeps only in-frame clonotypes and omits some of them. The sample shows 700,000 to 750,000 clones, 80% to 90% of them seen only once. The CDR3 runs 16 residues. V dropped 4 bases and J dropped 7; count of bases not matched to a gene: 16. Germline V gene lookup returns CDR1 SGHAT and CDR2 FQNNGV. The same sample was also studied in work on human thymus T cells. That work adds: Infants served as donors; they were healthy and Finnish and were having corrective surgery for congenital heart defects.

The sequence was obtained from a girl less than two years old with a congenital heart defect. The sample taken for sequencing was thymocytes. The rearrangement uses TRBV11-2 and TRBJ2-7, with TRBD2 matching over 7 bases. As DNA, the CDR3 is TGTGCCAGCAGCTGCCCCCCGGGGGGTGGCCTTGAGGAGCAGTACTTC. This gives the protein CASSCPPGGGLEEQYF.